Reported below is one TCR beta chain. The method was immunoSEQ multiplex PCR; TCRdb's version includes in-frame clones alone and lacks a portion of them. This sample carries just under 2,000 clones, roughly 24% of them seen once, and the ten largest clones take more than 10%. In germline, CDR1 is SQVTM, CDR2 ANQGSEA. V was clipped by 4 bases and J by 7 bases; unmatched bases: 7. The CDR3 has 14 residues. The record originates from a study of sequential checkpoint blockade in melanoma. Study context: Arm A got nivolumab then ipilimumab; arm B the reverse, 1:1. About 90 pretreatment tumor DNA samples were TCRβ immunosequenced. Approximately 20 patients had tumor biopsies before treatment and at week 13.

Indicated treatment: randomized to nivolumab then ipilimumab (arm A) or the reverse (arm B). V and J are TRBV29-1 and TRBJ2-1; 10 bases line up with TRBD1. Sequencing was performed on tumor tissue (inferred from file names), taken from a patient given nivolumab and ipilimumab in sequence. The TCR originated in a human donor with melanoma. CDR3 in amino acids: CSVVWDRGLNEQFF. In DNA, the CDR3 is TGCAGCGTTGTTTGGGACAGGGGTTTGAATGAGCAGTTCTTC.